This T cell receptor beta chain was observed in a study of identical twins. Points from the study as a whole: Those out-of-frame alpha sequences shared by twins showed an excess of low generation probability. While abundant cord blood beta clonotypes carried fewer insertions, memory repertoires showed no such pattern.

TCRdb re-analysed the 5' RACE reads in MiXCR, keeping a single row per CDR3 protein. The sample has nearly 650,000 distinct CDR3 sequences, roughly 7.2% seen once. This clonotype was counted at least ten times. What it binds is unknown. The sample also formed part of further work on yellow fever vaccine responses in identical twins.

This clonotype originated in a woman aged 18-35 years in good health. Sequenced: PBMCs.

CDR3 protein: CASSGWDRDYNEQFF. The CDR3 DNA follows: TGCGCCAGCAGCGGATGGGACAGGGACTACAATGAGCAGTTCTTC. The chain employs TRBV5-1 and TRBJ2-1; 9 nucleotides line up with TRBD1. Trimming took 4 bases from V and 3 from J; bases not matched to a gene: 5. CDR1 SGHRS and CDR2 YFSETQ come from the germline V gene. The CDR3 runs to 15 residues.